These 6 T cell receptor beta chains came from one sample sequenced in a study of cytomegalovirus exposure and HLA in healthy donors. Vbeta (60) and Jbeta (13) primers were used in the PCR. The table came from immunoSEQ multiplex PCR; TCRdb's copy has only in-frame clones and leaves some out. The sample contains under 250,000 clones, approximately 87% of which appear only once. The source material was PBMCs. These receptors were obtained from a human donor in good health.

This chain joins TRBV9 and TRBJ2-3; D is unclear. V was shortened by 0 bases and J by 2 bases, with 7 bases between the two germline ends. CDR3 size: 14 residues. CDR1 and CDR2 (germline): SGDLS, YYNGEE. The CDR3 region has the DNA TGTGCCAGCAGCGTAGAGCCTGTCACAGATACGCAGTATTTT. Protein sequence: CASSVEPVTDTQYF.

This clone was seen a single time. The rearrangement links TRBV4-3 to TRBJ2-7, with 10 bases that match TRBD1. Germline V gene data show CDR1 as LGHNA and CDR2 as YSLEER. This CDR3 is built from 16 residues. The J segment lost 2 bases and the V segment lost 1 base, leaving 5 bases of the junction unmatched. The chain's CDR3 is CASSQATGTGAYEQYF. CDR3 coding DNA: TGCGCCAGCAGCCAAGCCACCGGGACAGGGGCCTACGAGCAGTACTTC.

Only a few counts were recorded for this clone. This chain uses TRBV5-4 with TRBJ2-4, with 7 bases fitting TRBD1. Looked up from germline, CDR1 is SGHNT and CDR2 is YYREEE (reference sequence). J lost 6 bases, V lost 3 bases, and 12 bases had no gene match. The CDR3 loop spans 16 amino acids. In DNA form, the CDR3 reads TGTGCCAGCAGCTCGAACAGGGGTCGCGGCGGAAACATTCAGTACTTC. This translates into CASSSNRGRGGNIQYF.

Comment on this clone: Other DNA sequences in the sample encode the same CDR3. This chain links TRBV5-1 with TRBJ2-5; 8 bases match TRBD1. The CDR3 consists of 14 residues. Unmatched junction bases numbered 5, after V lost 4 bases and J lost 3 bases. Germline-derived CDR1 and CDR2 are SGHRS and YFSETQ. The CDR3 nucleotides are TGCGCCAGCAGCCCCGGGACAGGCAAAGAGACCCAGTACTTC. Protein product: CASSPGTGKETQYF. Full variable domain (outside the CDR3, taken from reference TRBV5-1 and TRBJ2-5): KAGVTQTPRYLIKTRGQQVTLSCSPISGHRSVSWYQQTPGQGLQFLFEYFSETQRNKGNFPGRFSGRQFSNSRSEMNVSTLELGDSALYLCASSPGTGKETQYFGPGTRLLVL.

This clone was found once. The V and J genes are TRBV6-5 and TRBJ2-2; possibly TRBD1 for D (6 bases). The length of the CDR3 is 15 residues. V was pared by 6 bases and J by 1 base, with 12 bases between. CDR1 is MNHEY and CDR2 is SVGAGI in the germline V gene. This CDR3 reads CASRTGTRNTGELFF. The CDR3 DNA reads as TGTGCCAGCAGAACCGGGACAAGGAACACCGGGGAGCTGTTTTTT.

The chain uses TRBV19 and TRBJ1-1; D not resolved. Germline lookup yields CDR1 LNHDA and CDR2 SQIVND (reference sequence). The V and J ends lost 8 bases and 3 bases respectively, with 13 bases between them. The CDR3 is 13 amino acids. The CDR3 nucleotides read TGTGCCAGTCGCGTCCAGAGGGACACTGAAGCTTTCTTT. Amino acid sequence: CASRVQRDTEAFF.